The T cell receptor (beta chain) described here comes from a study of T cell responses to AZD1222 COVID-19 vaccine. The study, taken as a whole, reports: Close to half of all spike-specific TCRs reportedly target regions of the variants that are unmutated. Only a handful of AZD1222 recipients tested seropositive at baseline. Clonal diversity may have been underestimated, and the donors were mostly white British, with more females than males. Recipients of two AZD1222 doses showed rising Spike-specific TCR breadth and depth.

On this clone: Antigen: not known.

Germline-derived CDR1 and CDR2 are LNHDA and SQIVND (reference sequence). The CDR3 is made up of 15 amino acids. The trim removed 3 bases at V and 5 bases at J, leaving 5 bases unmatched. Clones were read by immunoSEQ multiplex PCR, and TCRdb kept only the in-frame ones, dropping some. This sample has about 130,000 clones, with 70% to 90% found just once. Sequencing was performed on peripheral blood, taken on day 0 of AZD1222 vaccination. The source of this sequence is an adult in good health. This chain uses TRBV19 with TRBJ2-2; 8 nucleotides align to TRBD1. The CDR3 region is CASSMWQGATGELFF. DNA of the CDR3: TGTGCCAGTAGTATGTGGCAGGGGGCAACCGGGGAGCTGTTTTTT.